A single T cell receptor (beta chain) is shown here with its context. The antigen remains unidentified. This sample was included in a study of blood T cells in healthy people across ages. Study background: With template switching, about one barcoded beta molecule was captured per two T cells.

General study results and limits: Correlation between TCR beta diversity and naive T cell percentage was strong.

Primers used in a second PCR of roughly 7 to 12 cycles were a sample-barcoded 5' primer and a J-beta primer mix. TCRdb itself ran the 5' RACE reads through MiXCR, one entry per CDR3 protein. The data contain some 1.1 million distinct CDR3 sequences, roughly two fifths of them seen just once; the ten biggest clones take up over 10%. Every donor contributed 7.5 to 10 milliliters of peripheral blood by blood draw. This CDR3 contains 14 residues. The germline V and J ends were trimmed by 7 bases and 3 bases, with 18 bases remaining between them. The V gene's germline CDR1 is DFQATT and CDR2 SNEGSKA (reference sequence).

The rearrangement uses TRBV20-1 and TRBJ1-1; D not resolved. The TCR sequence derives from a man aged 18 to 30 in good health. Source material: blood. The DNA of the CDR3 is TGCAGTGTCAGCTGGTGGGTGGTTGACACTGAAGCTTTCTTT. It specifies CSVSWWVVDTEAFF.